This T cell receptor (beta chain) was observed in a study of T cells in Graves' hyperthyroidism and ophthalmopathy. Whole-study findings and limits: Blood also carried most thyroid clonotypes expanded above 0.001.

In the case of this clonotype: The antigen remains undetermined.

The CDR3 contains 15 residues. Germline values: CDR1 LNHDA, CDR2 SQIVND (reference sequence). Trimming at V came to 3 bases and at J to 2 bases, leaving 5 bases not matched to a gene. Authors of the study amplified TCR beta CDR3 regions from RNA transcripts. The primer set for the first-round RT-PCR of the TCR CDR3 was HTBI. TCRdb processed the multiplex PCR reads anew with MiXCR; each CDR3 protein has one entry. The table includes 450,000 to 700,000 distinct CDR3 sequences, more than 45% detected once. This sequence originates from a woman under 30 with Graves' hyperthyroidism. Sequenced input: peripheral blood or thyroid tissue (not recorded which). The J gene is TRBJ2-3, the V gene TRBV19, with 7 bases fitting TRBD2. Here the CDR3 DNA reads TGTGCCAGTAGTATGGGAGGGGCCTTCACAGATACGCAGTATTTT. It is translated as CASSMGGAFTDTQYF.